This is a list of T cell receptor beta chains from one sample in a study of T-cell reconstitution after alpha-beta-depleted transplantation in children. TCRdb re-called the PCR reads with MiXCR, one entry per CDR3 protein. The sample has 400,000 to 450,000 distinct CDR3 sequences, 43% seen once. The specimen comprised PBMCs, sampled before TCRalphabeta/CD19-depleted stem cell transplant. The receptors come from a girl aged 2-10 years with aplastic anemia, due to receive a stem cell transplant. CDR3s include the opening cysteine and the closing phenylalanine or tryptophan. The D gene is left open where the match is weak. A row's size may be missing; if present it is once, few, many or a size class.

V gene	J gene	D gene	clone size	CDR3 protein	CDR3 DNA
TRBV15	TRBJ2-3	.	.	CATSLAGTPTDTQYF	TGTGCCACCAGCCTTGCCGGGACCCCCACAGATACGCAGTATTTT
TRBV12-3/TRBV12-4	TRBJ2-3	.	few	CASSLEGRYTDTQYF	TGTGCCAGCAGTTTAGAAGGACGGTACACAGATACGCAGTATTTT
TRBV5-1	TRBJ2-2	.	many	CASSWDLQNPGELFF	TGCGCCAGCAGCTGGGACCTTCAAAACCCCGGGGAGCTGTTTTTT
TRBV29-1	TRBJ2-7	.	many	CSAIGDSYEQYF	TGCAGCGCCATAGGCGATTCTTACGAGCAGTACTTC
TRBV12-3/TRBV12-4	TRBJ1-3	.	many	CASSLNRRYSGNTIYF	TGTGCCAGCAGTTTGAACAGGAGATACTCTGGAAACACCATATATTTT
TRBV7-9	TRBJ2-7	TRBD1	many	CASSPPGQGSSAYF	TGTGCCAGCAGCCCGCCGGGACAGGGATCGAGTGCGTACTTC
TRBV20-1	TRBJ2-7	.	.	CSARDISYEQYF	TGCAGTGCTAGGGACATATCCTACGAGCAGTACTTC
TRBV20-1	TRBJ1-6	.	.	CSARGHLTRSYNSPLHF	TGCAGTGCTAGAGGCCACCTGACGAGGTCCTATAATTCACCCCTCCACTTT
TRBV20-1	TRBJ2-7	TRBD2	.	CSQLGGASYEQYF	TGCAGCCAACTCGGGGGGGCCTCCTACGAGCAGTACTTC
TRBV12-3/TRBV12-4	TRBJ2-1	TRBD2	few	CASRASGSHEQFF	TGTGCCAGCAGGGCTAGCGGGAGCCATGAGCAGTTCTTC
TRBV7-8	TRBJ2-5	.	many	CASSVETQYF	TGTGCCAGCAGCGTGGAGACCCAGTACTTC
TRBV27	TRBJ2-5	.	few	CASSSNYDETQYF	TGTGCCAGCAGCTCTAACTACGATGAGACCCAGTACTTC
TRBV20-1	TRBJ2-7	TRBD1	many	CSARTGPEQYF	TGCAGTGCAAGGACAGGGCCCGAGCAGTACTTC
TRBV4-3	TRBJ2-5	TRBD2	few	CASSQDASGRWETQYF	TGCGCCAGCAGCCAAGACGCTAGCGGGAGGTGGGAGACCCAGTACTTC
TRBV6-4	TRBJ2-3	TRBD2	few	CASSTSGASTDTQYF	TGTGCCAGCAGTACTAGCGGGGCTAGCACAGATACGCAGTATTTT
TRBV20-1	TRBJ2-3	.	few	CSAKLGESTDTQYF	TGCAGTGCAAAACTCGGTGAGAGCACAGATACGCAGTATTTT
TRBV4-1	TRBJ2-2	.	.	CASSQVEGVKGYTGALFF	TGCGCCAGCAGCCAAGTGGAAGGGGTCAAGGGGTACACCGGGGCGCTGTTTTTT
TRBV6-5	TRBJ2-7	.	many	CASRRGQGPQYF	TGTGCCAGCCGACGGGGGCAGGGGCCGCAGTACTTC
TRBV5-1	TRBJ2-1	.	.	CASSSSGKRDHNEQFF	TGCGCCAGCAGCTCTTCGGGTAAGAGGGATCACAATGAGCAGTTCTTC
TRBV6-1	TRBJ1-5	.	.	CASSEEALRDLEPQHF	TGTGCCAGCAGTGAAGAGGCACTGAGGGACCTGGAGCCCCAGCATTTT
TRBV21-1	TRBJ1-1	.	few	CASTRTGHTEAFF	TGTGCCAGCACAAGAACAGGGCACACTGAAGCTTTCTTT
TRBV20-1	TRBJ1-4	TRBD1	.	CSAEQGGDDEKLFF	TGCAGTGCGGAACAGGGGGGAGATGATGAAAAACTGTTTTTT
TRBV20-1	TRBJ2-1	TRBD2	many	CSASLLAGDENEQFF	TGCAGTGCTTCTCTTTTAGCGGGAGATGAGAATGAGCAGTTCTTC
TRBV5-1	TRBJ2-1	TRBD2	many	CASSEGAGGPYNEQFF	TGCGCCAGCAGCGAGGGAGCGGGAGGGCCGTACAATGAGCAGTTCTTC